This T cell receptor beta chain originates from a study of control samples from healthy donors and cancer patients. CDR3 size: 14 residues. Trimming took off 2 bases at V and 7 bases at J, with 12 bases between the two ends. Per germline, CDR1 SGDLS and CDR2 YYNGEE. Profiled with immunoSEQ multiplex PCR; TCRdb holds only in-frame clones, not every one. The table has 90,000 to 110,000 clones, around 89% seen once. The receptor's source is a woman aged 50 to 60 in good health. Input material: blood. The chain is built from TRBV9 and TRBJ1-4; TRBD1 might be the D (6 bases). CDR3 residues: CASSVTGSFEKLFF. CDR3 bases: TGTGCCAGCAGCGTTACAGGGTCCTTTGAAAAACTGTTTTTT. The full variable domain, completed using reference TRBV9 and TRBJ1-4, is DSGVTQTPKHLITATGQRVTLRCSPRSGDLSVYWYQQSLDQGLQFLIQYYNGEERAKGNILERFSAQQFPDLHSELNLSSLELGDSALYFCASSVTGSFEKLFFGSGTQLSVL.